This TCR beta chain was obtained from a study of OX40 agonist ivuxolimab in advanced cancers. Turning to the study itself: With a range of roughly 20 to 80, age averaged approximately 60 years, and 65% to 90% were male.

With respect to this clone: The target antigen is unknown. One junction end does not reproduce the germline sequence, and a read error may be involved.

Study findings and constraints: At doses 0.1 to 3.0 mg/kg, CD4+ and CD8+ clones expanded.

The assay was immunoSEQ multiplex PCR, and TCRdb's table has in-frame clones only and misses some. Seen here are tens of thousands of clones, roughly nine tenths observed once, and the top ten hold 0.3%. CDR1 LNHDA and CDR2 SQIVND come from the germline V gene (reference sequence). The CDR3 has 15 amino acids. Sequencing was performed on CD4+ or CD8+ T cells sorted from blood, taken in a trial of the OX40 agonist ivuxolimab. V is TRBV19 and J is TRBJ2-7; a possible D gene is TRBD1 (6 bases). The TCR comes from an adult with an advanced solid tumor such as melanoma, head and neck, liver or kidney cancer. The CDR3 DNA reads as TGTGCCAGTAGTTTAGAGGGACAATTCTTCGACGAGCAGTACTTC. As protein: CASSLEGQFFDEQYF.